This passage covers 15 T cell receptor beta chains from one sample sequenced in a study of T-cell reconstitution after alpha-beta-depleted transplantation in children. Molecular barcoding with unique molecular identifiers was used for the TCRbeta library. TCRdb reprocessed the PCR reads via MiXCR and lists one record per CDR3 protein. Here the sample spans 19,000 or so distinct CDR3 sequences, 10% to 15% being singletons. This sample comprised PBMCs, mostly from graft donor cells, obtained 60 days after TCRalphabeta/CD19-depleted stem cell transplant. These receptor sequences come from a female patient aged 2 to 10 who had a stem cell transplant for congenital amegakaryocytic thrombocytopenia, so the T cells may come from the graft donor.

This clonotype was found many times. The CDR3 DNA reads as TGTGCCAGCAGCTTCCCGCGTTGGCGGGAGGGCTGGACCGGGGAGCTGTTTTTT. Translation gives CASSFPRWREGWTGELFF. V and J are TRBV11-2 and TRBJ2-2; 9 positions match TRBD2. The germline gives CDR1 SGHAT, CDR2 FQNNGV. The ends lost 3 bases at V and 5 bases at J; junction bases unmatched: 13. The CDR3 is 18 amino acids.

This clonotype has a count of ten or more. This CDR3 reads CASSTRTSEGEQYF. CDR3 DNA: TGCGCCAGCAGCACACGGACTAGTGAAGGCGAGCAGTACTTC. This chain joins TRBV5-1 and TRBJ2-7; 7 positions agree with TRBD2. CDR3 length: 14 residues. The junction had 10 bases not matched to a gene; V was cut back by 4 bases and J by 6 bases. Looked up from germline, CDR1 is SGHRS and CDR2 is YFSETQ.

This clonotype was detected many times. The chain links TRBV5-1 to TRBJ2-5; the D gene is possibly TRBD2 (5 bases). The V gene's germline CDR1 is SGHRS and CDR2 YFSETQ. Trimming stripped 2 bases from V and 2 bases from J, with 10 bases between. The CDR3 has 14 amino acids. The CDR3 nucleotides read TGCGCCAGCAGCTTCGGTCGGGATCAAGAGACCCAGTACTTC. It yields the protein CASSFGRDQETQYF. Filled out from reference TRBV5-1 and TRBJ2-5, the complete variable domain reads KAGVTQTPRYLIKTRGQQVTLSCSPISGHRSVSWYQQTPGQGLQFLFEYFSETQRNKGNFPGRFSGRQFSNSRSEMNVSTLELGDSALYLCASSFGRDQETQYFGPGTRLLVL.

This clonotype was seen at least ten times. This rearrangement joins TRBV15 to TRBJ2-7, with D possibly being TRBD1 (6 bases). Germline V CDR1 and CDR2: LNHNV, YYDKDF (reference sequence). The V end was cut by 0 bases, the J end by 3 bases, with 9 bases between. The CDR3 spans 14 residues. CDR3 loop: CATSREGRGYEQYF. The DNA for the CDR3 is TGTGCCACCAGCAGAGAGGGCAGGGGCTACGAGCAGTACTTC.

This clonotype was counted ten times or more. The CDR3 region has the DNA TGTGCCAGCAGTGACTCGTCCTACAATGAGCAGTTCTTC. It codes for CASSDSSYNEQFF. This chain connects TRBV6-4 to TRBJ2-1; D ambiguous. The V end lost 0 bases, the J end lost 1 base, and 1 base lay between the germline ends. The germline V gene encodes CDR1 MRHNA and CDR2 SNTAGT. The CDR3 is 13 residues long.

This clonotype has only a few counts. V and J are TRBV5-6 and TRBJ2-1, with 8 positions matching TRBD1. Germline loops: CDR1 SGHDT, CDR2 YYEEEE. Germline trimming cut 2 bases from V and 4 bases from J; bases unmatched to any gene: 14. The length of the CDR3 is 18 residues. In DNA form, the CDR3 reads TGTGCCAGCAGCTTTCTCTTGGACAGGGCGTTAAATTACAATGAGCAGTTCTTC. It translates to CASSFLLDRALNYNEQFF.

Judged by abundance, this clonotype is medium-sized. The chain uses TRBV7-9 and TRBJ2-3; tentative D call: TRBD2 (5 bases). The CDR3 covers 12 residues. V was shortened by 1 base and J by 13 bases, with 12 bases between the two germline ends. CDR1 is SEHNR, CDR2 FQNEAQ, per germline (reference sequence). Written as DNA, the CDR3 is TGTGCCAGCAGCTTAGTGTCCGGGGTGGAGTATTTT. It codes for CASSLVSGVEYF.

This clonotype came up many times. The CDR3 loop is CASSLAGGATEQYF. The CDR3 nucleotides read TGTGCCAGCAGTTTAGCAGGGGGCGCGACCGAGCAGTACTTC. The chain recombines TRBV12-3 or TRBV12-4 with TRBJ2-7, with 7 bases lining up with TRBD1. J was trimmed by 6 bases and V by 0 bases; bases with no gene match: 5. This CDR3 has 14 amino acids.

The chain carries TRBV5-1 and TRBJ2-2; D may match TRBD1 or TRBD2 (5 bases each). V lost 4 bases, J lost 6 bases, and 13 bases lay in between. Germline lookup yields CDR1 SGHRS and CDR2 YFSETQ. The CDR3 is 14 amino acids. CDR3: CASSEGPTAGELFF. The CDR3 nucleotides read TGCGCCAGCAGCGAGGGACCCACGGCCGGGGAGCTGTTTTTT.

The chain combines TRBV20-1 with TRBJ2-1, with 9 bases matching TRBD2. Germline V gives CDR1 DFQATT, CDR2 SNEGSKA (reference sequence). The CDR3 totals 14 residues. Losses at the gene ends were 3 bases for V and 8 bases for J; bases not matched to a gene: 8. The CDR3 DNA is TGCAGTGCTAGTAGCGCGGGAGGGACCTATGAGCAGTTCTTC. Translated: CSASSAGGTYEQFF.

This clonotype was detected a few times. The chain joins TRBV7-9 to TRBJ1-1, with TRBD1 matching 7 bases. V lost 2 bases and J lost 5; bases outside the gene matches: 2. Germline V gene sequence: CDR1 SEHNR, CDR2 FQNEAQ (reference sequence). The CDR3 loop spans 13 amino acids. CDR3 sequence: CASSLLQGTEAFF. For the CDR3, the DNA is TGTGCCAGCAGCTTACTACAGGGGACTGAAGCTTTCTTT.

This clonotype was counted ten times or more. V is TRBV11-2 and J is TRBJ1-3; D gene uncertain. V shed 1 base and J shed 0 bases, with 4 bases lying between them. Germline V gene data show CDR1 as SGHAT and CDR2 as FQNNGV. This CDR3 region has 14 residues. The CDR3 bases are TGTGCCAGCAGCTTAGGAATCTCTGGAAACACCATATATTTT. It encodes CASSLGISGNTIYF.

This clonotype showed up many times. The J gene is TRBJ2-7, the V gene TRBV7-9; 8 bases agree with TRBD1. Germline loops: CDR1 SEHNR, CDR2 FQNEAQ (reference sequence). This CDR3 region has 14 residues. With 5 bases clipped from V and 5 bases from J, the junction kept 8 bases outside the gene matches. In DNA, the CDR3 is TGTGCCAGCAGCCTCCCCGGACAGGGAGACGAGCAGTACTTC. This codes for CASSLPGQGDEQYF.

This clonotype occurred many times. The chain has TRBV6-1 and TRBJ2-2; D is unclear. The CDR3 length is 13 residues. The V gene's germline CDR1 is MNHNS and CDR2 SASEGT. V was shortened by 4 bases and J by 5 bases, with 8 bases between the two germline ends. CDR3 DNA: TGTGCCAGCAGTGGCTCTCGGACCGGGGAGCTGTTTTTT. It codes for CASSGSRTGELFF.

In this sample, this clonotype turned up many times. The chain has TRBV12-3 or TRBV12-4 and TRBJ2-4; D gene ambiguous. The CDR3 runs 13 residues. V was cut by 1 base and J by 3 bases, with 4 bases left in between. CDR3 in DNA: TGTGCCAGCAGTTTAGGACTCAAAAACATTCAGTACTTC. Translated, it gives CASSLGLKNIQYF.